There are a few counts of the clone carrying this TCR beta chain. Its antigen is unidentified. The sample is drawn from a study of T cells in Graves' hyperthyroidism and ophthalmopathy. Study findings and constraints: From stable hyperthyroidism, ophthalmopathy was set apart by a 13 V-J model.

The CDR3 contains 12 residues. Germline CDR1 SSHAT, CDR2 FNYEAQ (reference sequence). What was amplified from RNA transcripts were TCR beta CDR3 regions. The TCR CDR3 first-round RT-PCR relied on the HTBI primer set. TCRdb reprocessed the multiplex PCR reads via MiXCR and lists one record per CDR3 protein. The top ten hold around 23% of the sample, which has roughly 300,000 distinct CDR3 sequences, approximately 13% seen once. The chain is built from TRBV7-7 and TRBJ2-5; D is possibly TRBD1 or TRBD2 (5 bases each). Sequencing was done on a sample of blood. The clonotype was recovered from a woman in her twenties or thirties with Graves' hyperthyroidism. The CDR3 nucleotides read TGTGCTAGGGGCCCCCGGGGAGAGACCCAGTACTTC. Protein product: CARGPRGETQYF.